Below are 27 T cell receptor beta chains sequenced from a single sample in a study of T cells after yellow fever vaccination. TCRdb used MiXCR to reprocess the 5' RACE reads, holding one entry per CDR3 protein. The table lists about 330,000 distinct CDR3 sequences, about 4% of them singletons, with around 25% in the top ten. The source material was PBMCs, sampled 5 days after the yellow fever booster vaccination. Receptors originate from a man aged 18 to 30 who received the YFV17D yellow fever vaccine.

This clonotype has ten or more counts. V is TRBV5-5 and J is TRBJ2-5; D may correspond to TRBD1 or TRBD2 (6 bases each). CDR1 and CDR2 (germline): SGHKS, YYEKEE (reference sequence). Trimming pared 5 bases from V and 5 bases from J, leaving 16 bases between. This CDR3 is 14 amino acids long. CDR3 residues: CASRWRGEGETQYF. CDR3 nucleotides: TGTGCCAGCAGATGGAGGGGGGAAGGGGAGACCCAGTACTTC.

This clonotype was detected a few times. V usage is TRBV7-2 and J usage is TRBJ2-1, with 9 bases fitting TRBD2. The CDR3 extends over 16 amino acids. CDR1 is SGHTA, CDR2 FQGNSA, per germline. Trimming took 4 bases from V and 7 from J; bases not matched to a gene: 11. Written as DNA, the CDR3 is TGTGCCAGCAGCTCCCCGGCGGGGGGGCGAGGGAATGAGCAGTTCTTC. Protein: CASSSPAGGRGNEQFF.

The sample holds a few counts of this clonotype. The chain employs TRBV6-6 and TRBJ1-4; 8 bases align to TRBD1. The ends lost 2 bases at V and 2 bases at J; junction bases unmatched: 4. Germline CDR1 is MNHNY and CDR2 is SVGAGI (reference sequence). The CDR3 covers 16 residues. For the CDR3, the DNA is TGTGCCAGCAGTTACCCTCCAGGGGGCACTAATGAAAAACTGTTTTTT. It specifies CASSYPPGGTNEKLFF.

Here the CDR3 reads CASSLGWDTRGEQYV. The CDR3, as DNA: TGTGCCAGCAGCTTAGGTTGGGACACCCGGGGCGAGCAGTACGTC. The gene calls are TRBV7-2 and TRBJ2-7; D perhaps matches TRBD1 (6 bases). The CDR3 length is 15 residues. V lost 1 base, J lost 6 bases, and 16 bases lay in between. Germline lookup yields CDR1 SGHTA and CDR2 FQGNSA.

The table lists this clonotype with many counts. The chain links TRBV5-1 to TRBJ2-5; no clear D gene. Germline V CDR1 and CDR2: SGHRS, YFSETQ. CDR3 length: 13 residues. V lost 0 bases to trimming and J lost 4 bases, with 7 bases between them. The CDR3: CASSLGWGETQYF. CDR3 nucleotides: TGCGCCAGCAGCTTGGGATGGGGAGAGACCCAGTACTTC.

This clonotype has more than one count but fewer than ten. This chain links TRBV6-5 with TRBJ2-7; 11 bases are a match to TRBD2. With 7 bases clipped from V and 1 base from J, the junction kept 6 bases outside the gene matches. The V gene's germline CDR1 is MNHEY and CDR2 SVGAGI. The CDR3 has 15 residues. The CDR3 spells CASTSLAGASYEQYF. The DNA for the CDR3 is TGTGCCAGCACCTCACTAGCGGGGGCTTCCTACGAGCAGTACTTC.

This clonotype was found a few times. V gene TRBV5-1 combines with J gene TRBJ2-7; either TRBD1 or TRBD2 may supply D (5 bases each). The CDR3 contains 15 residues. In germline, CDR1 is SGHRS, CDR2 YFSETQ. Trimming removed 1 base at V and 2 bases at J, with 13 bases between. CDR3 sequence reads: CASSLFGDETYEQYF. The CDR3 coding sequence is TGCGCCAGCAGCTTGTTTGGGGACGAAACCTACGAGCAGTACTTC.

This clonotype was observed at least ten times. V and J are TRBV7-9 and TRBJ1-4; D is unclear. Germline V gene sequence: CDR1 SEHNR, CDR2 FQNEAQ (reference sequence). The V end was cut by 5 bases, the J end by 6 bases, with 4 bases between. The CDR3 loop spans 11 amino acids. The CDR3: CASSTHEKLFF. In DNA, the CDR3 is TGTGCCAGCAGCACCCATGAAAAACTGTTTTTT. The complete variable domain, with remaining parts taken from reference TRBV7-9 and TRBJ1-4, reads DTGVSQNPRHKITKRGQNVTFRCDPISEHNRLYWYRQTLGQGPEFLTYFQNEAQLEKSRLLSDRFSAERPKGSFSTLEIQRTEQGDSAMYLCASSTHEKLFFGSGTQLSVL.

This clonotype has at least ten counts. This chain uses TRBV28 with TRBJ1-3; 7 positions match TRBD1. The CDR3 totals 14 residues. The V and J ends lost 7 bases and 2 bases, in that order; junction bases with no gene match: 5. Germline loops: CDR1 MDHEN, CDR2 SYDVKM. The CDR3 DNA reads as TGTGCCAGCAAAATAACAGGGGCTGGAAACACCATATATTTT. Translating gives CASKITGAGNTIYF.

The rearrangement joins TRBV30 to TRBJ2-5; unclear D gene. The germline CDR1 and CDR2 sequences are GTSNPN and SVGIG (reference sequence). This CDR3 has 11 residues. The V gene lost 1 base and the J gene lost 5 bases, with 5 bases spanning the gap. CDR3 region: CAWSGDETQYF. CDR3 sequence (DNA): TGTGCCTGGAGTGGAGACGAGACCCAGTACTTC.

In its sample, this clonotype was seen a few times. The genes are TRBV3-1 and TRBJ1-2; possibly TRBD1 for D (5 bases). This CDR3 spans 16 amino acids. V lost 4 bases, J lost 8 bases, and 23 bases lay in between. The germline V gene encodes CDR1 LGHDT and CDR2 YNNKEL (reference sequence). The CDR3 nucleotides read TGTGCCAGCAGCCCAAGCTCCAGGGTTCGACTGCGGGGCTACACCTTC. This encodes CASSPSSRVRLRGYTF.

This clonotype has a count of ten or more. The rearrangement uses TRBV20-1 and TRBJ1-2, with 7 bases fitting TRBD1. The junction had 17 bases not matched to a gene; V was cut back by 3 bases and J by 7 bases. CDR1 is DFQATT and CDR2 is SNEGSKA in the germline V gene (reference sequence). CDR3 length: 16 amino acids. CDR3 sequence reads: CSARRGQLRTIAGYTF. For the CDR3, the DNA is TGCAGTGCTAGGAGGGGACAGCTCCGTACTATTGCTGGCTACACCTTC.

There are a few counts of this clonotype. This chain joins TRBV7-9 and TRBJ2-5; 14 bases line up with TRBD2. The length of the CDR3 is 17 residues. J was trimmed by 1 base and V by 2 bases; bases with no gene match: 3. The V gene's germline CDR1 is SEHNR and CDR2 FQNEAQ (reference sequence). The CDR3 loop is CASSLRGTSGGQETQYF. CDR3 nucleotide sequence: TGTGCCAGCAGCTTAAGGGGGACTAGCGGGGGCCAAGAGACCCAGTACTTC.

This clonotype has at least ten counts. The chain carries TRBV12-3 or TRBV12-4 and TRBJ1-4; 7 positions agree with TRBD1. V lost 6 bases and J lost 8; bases outside the gene matches: 9. This CDR3 spans 14 amino acids. CDR3 protein: CASRDNRGGEKLFF. CDR3 DNA: TGTGCCAGCAGAGACAACAGGGGAGGCGAAAAACTGTTTTTT.

This clonotype has just a few counts. The CDR3 nucleotides are TGCAGTGCTCCCACAGGGTCGGGGCGCTACGAGCAGTACGTC. Its translation: CSAPTGSGRYEQYV. The chain joins TRBV20-1 to TRBJ2-7; TRBD1 might be the D (6 bases). The CDR3 sequence is 14 residues long. V shed 5 bases and J shed 3 bases, with 17 bases lying between them. CDR1 is DFQATT, CDR2 SNEGSKA, per germline (reference sequence).

In its sample, this clonotype was seen a few times. The chain carries TRBV18 and TRBJ2-1; D is possibly TRBD1 or TRBD2 (5 bases each). This CDR3 region has 13 residues. Germline values: CDR1 KGHSH, CDR2 LQKENI. V dropped 0 bases and J dropped 10 bases, with 10 bases sitting between them. The CDR3, as DNA: TGTGCCAGCTCACCACCCCCAGGGAGCGAGCAGTTCTTC. It codes for CASSPPPGSEQFF.

The table lists this clonotype with many counts. The chain joins TRBV3-1 to TRBJ1-5; 7 positions match TRBD1. The CDR3 sequence is 13 residues long. The germline V gene encodes CDR1 LGHDT and CDR2 YNNKEL (reference sequence). J lost 6 bases, V lost 3 bases, and 2 bases had no gene match. In nucleotides, the CDR3 is TGTGCCAGCAGCCACGACAGGGCTCAGCCCCAGCATTTT. Translating it yields CASSHDRAQPQHF. The full variable domain, in which reference TRBV3-1 and TRBJ1-5 provide the parts outside the CDR3, is DTAVSQTPKYLVTQMGNDKSIKCEQNLGHDTMYWYKQDSKKFLKIMFSYNNKELIINETVPNRFSPKSPDKAHLNLHINSLELGDSAVYFCASSHDRAQPQHFGDGTRLSIL.

This clonotype was seen repeatedly, ten times or more. The chain employs TRBV5-6 and TRBJ2-5; TRBD1 might be the D (6 bases). The CDR3 covers 14 residues. Trimming left V 2 bases short and J 4 bases short, with 12 bases between. Germline CDR1 SGHDT, CDR2 YYEEEE. CDR3 residues: CASSFPGQPETQYF. The DNA for the CDR3 is TGTGCCAGCAGCTTCCCTGGACAGCCAGAGACCCAGTACTTC.

The chain combines TRBV6-1 with TRBJ1-1; maybe TRBD1 (6 bases). This CDR3 is built from 12 residues. The V end was cut by 6 bases, the J end by 6 bases, with 11 bases between. Germline CDR1 is MNHNS and CDR2 is SASEGT. In nucleotides, the CDR3 is TGTGCCAGCAGCGAACAGGGTTCTGAAGCTTTCTTT. This translates into CASSEQGSEAFF.

This clonotype appeared a few times. The V gene is TRBV27, the J gene TRBJ1-1, with a possible D match to TRBD1 (6 bases). CDR3 size: 13 residues. CDR1 and CDR2 from the germline V gene are MNHEY and SMNVEV (reference sequence). Trimming left V 10 bases short and J 0 bases short, with 12 bases between. This chain's CDR3 is CAIGGGMNTEAFF. The CDR3 DNA reads as TGTGCCATAGGGGGAGGGATGAACACTGAAGCTTTCTTT.

This clonotype was counted a few times. The gene calls are TRBV15 and TRBJ1-3; D not certain. The germline V and J ends were trimmed by 1 base and 2 bases, with 12 bases remaining between them. The CDR3 runs to 16 residues. Germline V lookup: CDR1 LNHNV, CDR2 YYDKDF (reference sequence). The CDR3 DNA reads as TGTGCCACCAGCAGAGCCCCGCTGCTCGCTGGAAACACCATATATTTT. The encoded protein is CATSRAPLLAGNTIYF. Combining the CDR3 with reference TRBV15 and TRBJ1-3 gives the whole variable domain DAMVIQNPRYQVTQFGKPVTLSCSQTLNHNVMYWYQQKSSQAPKLLFHYYDKDFNNEADTPDNFQSRRPNTSFCFLDIRSPGLGDTAMYLCATSRAPLLAGNTIYFGEGSWLTVV.

This clonotype was picked up a small number of times. The chain is built from TRBV7-9 and TRBJ2-7; the D is unclear. The CDR3 spans 13 residues. CDR1 SEHNR and CDR2 FQNEAQ come from the germline V gene (reference sequence). The V end was cut by 1 base, the J end by 3 bases, with 7 bases between. The CDR3 loop reads CASSLGSLYEQYF. The CDR3 region has the DNA TGTGCCAGCAGCTTAGGGTCCCTCTACGAGCAGTACTTC.

This clonotype was seen a handful of times. V and J are TRBV7-2 and TRBJ1-4; 8 bases fit TRBD1. V shed 5 bases and J 8 bases; nucleotides not matched to a gene: 13. The CDR3 totals 16 residues. Germline CDR1 reads SGHTA; CDR2 reads FQGNSA. The CDR3 loop is CASSLSPGTGEEKLFF. CDR3 nucleotides: TGTGCCAGCAGCCTCTCCCCCGGGACAGGTGAAGAAAAACTGTTTTTT.

This chain connects TRBV6-1 to TRBJ2-7; D is ambiguous. The V gene lost 3 bases and the J gene lost 2 bases, with 11 bases spanning the gap. The CDR3 loop spans 14 amino acids. The germline CDR1 and CDR2 sequences are MNHNS and SASEGT. The CDR3 nucleotides are TGTGCCAGCAGTGAGCGCGAGGCTACCTACGAGCAGTACGTC. It specifies CASSEREATYEQYV.

Of note for this clonotype: This may be a read error: a much more frequent sequence differs by one nucleotide. The V and J genes are TRBV4-2 and TRBJ2-2; the D gene is possibly TRBD2 (6 bases). Germline CDR1 and CDR2: LGHNA and YNFKEQ. The CDR3 has 18 amino acids. CDR3 residues: CDSSQSGRGAANTGELFF. DNA for the CDR3: TGTGACAGCAGCCAAAGCGGACGCGGGGCGGCGAACACCGGGGAGCTGTTTTTT.

This clonotype appeared a few times. The rearrangement uses TRBV30 and TRBJ1-2, with D possibly TRBD1 on 5 matching bases. CDR1 and CDR2 (germline): GTSNPN, SVGIG (reference sequence). The CDR3 is 14 residues long. V lost 4 bases and J lost 6, with 18 bases in between. In DNA, the CDR3 is TGTGCCTGGACGGAGAGTTGGGGACGAAATGGCTACACCTTC. Protein: CAWTESWGRNGYTF.

This chain uses TRBV5-1 with TRBJ2-3; D gene ambiguous. V was pared by 1 base and J by 4 bases, with 10 bases between. The CDR3 runs to 14 residues. Looked up from germline, CDR1 is SGHRS and CDR2 is YFSETQ. The CDR3 here is CASSLTVLPDTQYF. The DNA for the CDR3 is TGCGCCAGCAGCTTGACAGTACTCCCAGATACGCAGTATTTT.